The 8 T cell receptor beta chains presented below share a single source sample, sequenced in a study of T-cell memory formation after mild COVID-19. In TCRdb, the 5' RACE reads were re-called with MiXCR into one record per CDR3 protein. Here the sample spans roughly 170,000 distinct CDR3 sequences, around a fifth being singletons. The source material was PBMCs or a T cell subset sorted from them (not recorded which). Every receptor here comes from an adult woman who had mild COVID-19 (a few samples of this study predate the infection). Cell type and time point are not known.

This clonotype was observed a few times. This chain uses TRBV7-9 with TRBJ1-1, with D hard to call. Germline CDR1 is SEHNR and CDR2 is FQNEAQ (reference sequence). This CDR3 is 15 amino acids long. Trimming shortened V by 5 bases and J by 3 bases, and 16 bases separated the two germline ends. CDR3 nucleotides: TGTGCCAGCAGCACCCTGAGGTACGGGGACACTGAAGCTTTCTTT. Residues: CASSTLRYGDTEAFF.

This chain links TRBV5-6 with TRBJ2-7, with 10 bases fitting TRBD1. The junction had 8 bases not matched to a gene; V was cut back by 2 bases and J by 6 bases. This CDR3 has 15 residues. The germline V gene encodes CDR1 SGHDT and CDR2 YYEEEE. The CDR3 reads CASSFVETGGGEQYF. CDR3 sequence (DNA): TGTGCCAGCAGCTTCGTAGAGACAGGGGGCGGCGAGCAGTACTTC. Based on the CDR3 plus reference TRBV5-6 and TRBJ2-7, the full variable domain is DAGVTQSPTHLIKTRGQQVTLRCSPKSGHDTVSWYQQALGQGPQFIFQYYEEEERQRGNFPDRFSGHQFPNYSSELNVNALLLGDSALYLCASSFVETGGGEQYFGPGTRLTVT.

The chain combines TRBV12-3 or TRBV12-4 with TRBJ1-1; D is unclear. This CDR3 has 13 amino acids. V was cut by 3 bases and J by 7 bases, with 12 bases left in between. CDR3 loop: CASSLGWTYEAFF. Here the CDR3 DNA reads TGTGCCAGCAGTTTGGGGTGGACGTATGAAGCTTTCTTT.

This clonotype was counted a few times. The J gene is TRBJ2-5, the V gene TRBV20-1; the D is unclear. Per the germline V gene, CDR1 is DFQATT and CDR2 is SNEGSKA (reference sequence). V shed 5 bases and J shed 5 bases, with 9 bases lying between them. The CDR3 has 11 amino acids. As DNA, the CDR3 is TGCAGTGCTGCTGACGTGGAGACCCAGTACTTC. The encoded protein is CSAADVETQYF.

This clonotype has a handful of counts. The CDR3 loop reads CASGGGGSTGELFF. CDR3 in DNA: TGTGCCAGCGGTGGCGGGGGCTCCACCGGGGAGCTGTTTTTT. The rearrangement uses TRBV25-1 and TRBJ2-2; a weak D match, TRBD2 (7 bases). Trimming shortened V by 8 bases and J by 4 bases, and 14 bases separated the two germline ends. Germline V CDR1 and CDR2: MGHDK, SYGVNS. The CDR3 runs to 14 residues. The full variable domain, rest sourced from reference TRBV25-1 and TRBJ2-2, is EADIYQTPRYLVIGTGKKITLECSQTMGHDKMYWYQQDPGMELHLIHYSYGVNSTEKGDLSSESTVSRIRTEHFPLTLESARPSHTSQYLCASGGGGSTGELFFGEGSRLTVL.

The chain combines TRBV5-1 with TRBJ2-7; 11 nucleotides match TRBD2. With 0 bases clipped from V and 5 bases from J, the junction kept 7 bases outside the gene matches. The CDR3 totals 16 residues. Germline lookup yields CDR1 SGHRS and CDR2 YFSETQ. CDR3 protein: CASSLAVAGGPDEQYF. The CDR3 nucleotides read TGCGCCAGCAGCTTGGCTGTAGCGGGGGGGCCTGACGAGCAGTACTTC.

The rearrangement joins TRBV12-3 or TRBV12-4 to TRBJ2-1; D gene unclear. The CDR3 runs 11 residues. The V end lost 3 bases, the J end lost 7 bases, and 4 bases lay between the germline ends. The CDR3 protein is CASSFVNEQFF. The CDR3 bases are TGTGCCAGCAGTTTTGTAAATGAGCAGTTCTTC.

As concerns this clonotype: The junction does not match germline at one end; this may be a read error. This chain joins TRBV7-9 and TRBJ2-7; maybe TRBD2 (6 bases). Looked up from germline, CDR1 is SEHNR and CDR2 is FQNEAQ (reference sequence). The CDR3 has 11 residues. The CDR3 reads CASSLAGRSNF. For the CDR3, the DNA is TGTGCCAGCAGCTTGGCGGGGAGATCGAACTTC.